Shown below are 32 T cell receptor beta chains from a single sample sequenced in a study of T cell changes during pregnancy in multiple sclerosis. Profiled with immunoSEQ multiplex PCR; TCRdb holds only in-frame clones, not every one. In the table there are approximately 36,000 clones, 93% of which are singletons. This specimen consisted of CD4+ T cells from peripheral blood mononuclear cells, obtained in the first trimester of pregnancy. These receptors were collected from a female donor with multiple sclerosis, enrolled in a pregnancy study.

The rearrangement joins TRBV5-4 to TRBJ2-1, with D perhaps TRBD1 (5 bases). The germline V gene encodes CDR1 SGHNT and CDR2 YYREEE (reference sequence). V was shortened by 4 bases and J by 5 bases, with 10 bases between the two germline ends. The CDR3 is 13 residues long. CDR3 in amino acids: CASSLDRNNEQFF. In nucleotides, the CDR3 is TGTGCCAGCAGCCTTGACAGAAACAATGAGCAGTTCTTC.

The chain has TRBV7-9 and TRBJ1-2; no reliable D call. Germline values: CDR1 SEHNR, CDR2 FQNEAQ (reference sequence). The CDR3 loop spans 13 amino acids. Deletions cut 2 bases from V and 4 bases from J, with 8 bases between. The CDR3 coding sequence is TGTGCCAGCAGCTTACCCCCGGGCTATGGCTACACCTTC. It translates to CASSLPPGYGYTF.

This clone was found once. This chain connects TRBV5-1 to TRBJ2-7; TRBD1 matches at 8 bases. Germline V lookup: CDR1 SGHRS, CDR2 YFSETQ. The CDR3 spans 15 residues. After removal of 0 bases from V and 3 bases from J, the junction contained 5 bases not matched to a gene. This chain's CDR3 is CASSLETGAGYEQYF. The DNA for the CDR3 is TGCGCCAGCAGCTTGGAGACAGGGGCGGGCTACGAGCAGTACTTC.

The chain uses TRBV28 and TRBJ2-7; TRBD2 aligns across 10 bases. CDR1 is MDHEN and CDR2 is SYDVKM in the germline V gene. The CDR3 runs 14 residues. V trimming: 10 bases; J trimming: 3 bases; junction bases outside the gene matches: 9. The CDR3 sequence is CAISLAGEHYEQYF. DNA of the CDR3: TGTGCCATCTCGCTAGCGGGAGAACACTACGAGCAGTACTTC.

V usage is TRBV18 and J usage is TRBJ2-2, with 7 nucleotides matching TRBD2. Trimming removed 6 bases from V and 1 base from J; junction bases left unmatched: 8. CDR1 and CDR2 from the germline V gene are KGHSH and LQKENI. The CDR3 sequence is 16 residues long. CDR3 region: CASSPAERGNTGELFF. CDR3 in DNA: TGTGCCAGCTCGCCCGCCGAGCGGGGGAACACCGGGGAGCTGTTTTTT.

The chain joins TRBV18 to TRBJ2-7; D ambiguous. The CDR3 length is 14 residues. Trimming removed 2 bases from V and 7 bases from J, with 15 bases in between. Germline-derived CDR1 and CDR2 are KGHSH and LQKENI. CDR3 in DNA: TGTGCCAGCTCACCAAGAGTAAACTCACTAGAGCAGTACTTC. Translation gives CASSPRVNSLEQYF.

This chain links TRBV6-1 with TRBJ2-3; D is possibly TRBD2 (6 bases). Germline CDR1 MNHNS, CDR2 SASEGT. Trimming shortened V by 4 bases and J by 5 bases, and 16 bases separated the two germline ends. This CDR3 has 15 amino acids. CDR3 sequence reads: CASSVVGGDKDTQYF. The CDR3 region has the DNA TGTGCCAGCAGTGTGGTTGGCGGGGATAAAGATACGCAGTATTTT.

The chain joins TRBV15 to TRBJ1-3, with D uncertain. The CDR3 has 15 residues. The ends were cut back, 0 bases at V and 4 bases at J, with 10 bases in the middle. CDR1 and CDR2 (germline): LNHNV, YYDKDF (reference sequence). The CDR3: CATSRDRGNGNTIYF. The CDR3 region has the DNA TGTGCCACCAGCAGAGATCGAGGGAACGGAAACACCATATATTTT.

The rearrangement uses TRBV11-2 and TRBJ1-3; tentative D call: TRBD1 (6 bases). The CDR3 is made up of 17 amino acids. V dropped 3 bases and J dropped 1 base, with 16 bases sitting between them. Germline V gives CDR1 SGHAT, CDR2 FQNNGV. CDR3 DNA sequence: TGTGCCAGCAGCTTCGCTTTGGGGCAGGGGTCTGGAAACACCATATATTTT. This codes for CASSFALGQGSGNTIYF.

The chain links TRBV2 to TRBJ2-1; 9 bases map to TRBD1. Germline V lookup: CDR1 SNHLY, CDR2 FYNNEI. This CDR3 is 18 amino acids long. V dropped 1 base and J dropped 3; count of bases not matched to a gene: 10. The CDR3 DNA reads TGTGCCAGCAGTGAAGACAGGGGGCGCGCCACACGCTACAATGAGCAGTTCTTC. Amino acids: CASSEDRGRATRYNEQFF.

Here the CDR3 reads CASSYQGPDTQYF. CDR3 nucleotides: TGCGCCAGCAGTTACCAGGGCCCAGATACGCAGTATTTT. The rearrangement uses TRBV10-2 and TRBJ2-3, with a tentative D call TRBD1 (5 bases). Per germline, CDR1 WSHSY and CDR2 SAAADI. CDR3 length equals 13 residues. Trimming left V 5 bases short and J 4 bases short, with 10 bases between.

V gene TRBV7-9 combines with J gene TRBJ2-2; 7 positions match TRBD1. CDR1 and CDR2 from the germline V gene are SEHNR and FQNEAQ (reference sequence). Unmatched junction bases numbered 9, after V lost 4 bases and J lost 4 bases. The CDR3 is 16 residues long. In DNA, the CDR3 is TGTGCCAGCAGCTCCTCGGGACAGCCTCTCACCGGGGAGCTGTTTTTT. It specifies CASSSSGQPLTGELFF.

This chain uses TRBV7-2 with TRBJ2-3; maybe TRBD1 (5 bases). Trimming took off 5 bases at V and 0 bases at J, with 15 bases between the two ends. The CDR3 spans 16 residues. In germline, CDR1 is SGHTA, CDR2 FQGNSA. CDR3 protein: CASSPRGLSSTDTQYF. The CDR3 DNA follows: TGTGCCAGCAGCCCAAGGGGCTTGTCTAGCACAGATACGCAGTATTTT.

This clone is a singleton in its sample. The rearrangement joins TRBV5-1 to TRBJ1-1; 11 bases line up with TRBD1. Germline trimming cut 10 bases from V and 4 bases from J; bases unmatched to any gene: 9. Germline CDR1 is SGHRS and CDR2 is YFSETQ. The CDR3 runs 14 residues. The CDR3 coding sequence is TGCGCCTCTGGACAGGGGGCGATTAGCACTGAAGCTTTCTTT. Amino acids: CASGQGAISTEAFF.

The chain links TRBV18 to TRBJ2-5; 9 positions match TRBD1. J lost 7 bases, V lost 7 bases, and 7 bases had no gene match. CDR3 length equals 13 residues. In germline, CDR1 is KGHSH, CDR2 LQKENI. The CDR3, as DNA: TGTGCCAGCTTAGACGGGACAGGGATGACCCAGTACTTC. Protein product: CASLDGTGMTQYF.

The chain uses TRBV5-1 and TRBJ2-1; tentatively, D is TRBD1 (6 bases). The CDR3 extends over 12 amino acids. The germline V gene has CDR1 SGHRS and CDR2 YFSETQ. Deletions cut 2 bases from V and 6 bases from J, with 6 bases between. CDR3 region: CASSLGGNEQFF. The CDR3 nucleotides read TGCGCCAGCAGCTTAGGGGGCAATGAGCAGTTCTTC.

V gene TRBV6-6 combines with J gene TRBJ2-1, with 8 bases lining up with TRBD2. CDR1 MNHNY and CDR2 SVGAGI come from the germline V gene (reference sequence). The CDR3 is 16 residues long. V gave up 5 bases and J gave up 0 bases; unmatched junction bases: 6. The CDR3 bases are TGTGCCAGCAGTCCTACTAGCGGAGGCTCCTACAATGAGCAGTTCTTC. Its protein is CASSPTSGGSYNEQFF.

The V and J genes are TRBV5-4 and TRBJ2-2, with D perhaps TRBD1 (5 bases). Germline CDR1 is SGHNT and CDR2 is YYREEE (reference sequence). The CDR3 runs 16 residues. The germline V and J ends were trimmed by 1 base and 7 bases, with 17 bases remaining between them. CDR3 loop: CASSLFQGLIGGELFF. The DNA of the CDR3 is TGTGCCAGCAGCTTGTTTCAGGGTCTCATTGGCGGGGAGCTGTTTTTT.

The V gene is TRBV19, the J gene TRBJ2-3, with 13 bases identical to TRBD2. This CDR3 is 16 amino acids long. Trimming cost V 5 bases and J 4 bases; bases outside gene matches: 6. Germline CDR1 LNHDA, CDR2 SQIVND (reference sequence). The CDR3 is CASSSLAGGDADTQYF. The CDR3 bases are TGTGCCAGTAGTTCACTAGCGGGAGGGGATGCAGATACGCAGTATTTT.

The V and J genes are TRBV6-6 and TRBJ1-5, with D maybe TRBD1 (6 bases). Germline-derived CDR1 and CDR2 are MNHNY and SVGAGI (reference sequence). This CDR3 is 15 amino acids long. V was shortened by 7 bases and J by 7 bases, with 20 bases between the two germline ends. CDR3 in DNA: TGTGCCAGCATGCCCCTTGGGGCAGGGGAACAGCCCCAGCATTTT. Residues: CASMPLGAGEQPQHF.

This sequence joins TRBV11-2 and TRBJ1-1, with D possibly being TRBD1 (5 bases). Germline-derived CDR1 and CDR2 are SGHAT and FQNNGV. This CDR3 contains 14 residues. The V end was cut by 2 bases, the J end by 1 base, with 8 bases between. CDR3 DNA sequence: TGTGCCAGCAGCTTACAGGGAGGGAACACTGAAGCTTTCTTT. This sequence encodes CASSLQGGNTEAFF. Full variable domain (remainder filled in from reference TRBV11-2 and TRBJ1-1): EAGVAQSPRYKIIEKRQSVAFWCNPISGHATLYWYQQILGQGPKLLIQFQNNGVVDDSQLPKDRFSAERLKGVDSTLKIQPAKLEDSAVYLCASSLQGGNTEAFFGQGTRLTVV.

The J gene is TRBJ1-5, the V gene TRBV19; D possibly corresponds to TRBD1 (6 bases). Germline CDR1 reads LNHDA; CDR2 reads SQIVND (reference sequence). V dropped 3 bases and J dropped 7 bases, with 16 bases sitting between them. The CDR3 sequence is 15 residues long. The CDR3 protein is CASSILKQGIQPQHF. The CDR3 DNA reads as TGTGCCAGTAGTATTTTAAAACAGGGTATCCAGCCCCAGCATTTT.

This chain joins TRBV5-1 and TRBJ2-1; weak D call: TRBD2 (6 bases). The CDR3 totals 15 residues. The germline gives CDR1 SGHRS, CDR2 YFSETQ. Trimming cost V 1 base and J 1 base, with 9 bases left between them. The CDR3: CASSLPTSSYNEQFF. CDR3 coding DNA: TGCGCCAGCAGCTTGCCGACTAGTTCCTACAATGAGCAGTTCTTC.

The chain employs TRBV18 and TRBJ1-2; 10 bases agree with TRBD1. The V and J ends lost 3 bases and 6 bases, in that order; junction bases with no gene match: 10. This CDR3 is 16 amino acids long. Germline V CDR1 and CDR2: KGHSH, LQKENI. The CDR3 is CASSPSRDRGSDGYTF. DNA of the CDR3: TGTGCCAGCTCACCTAGCCGGGACAGGGGTTCGGATGGCTACACCTTC. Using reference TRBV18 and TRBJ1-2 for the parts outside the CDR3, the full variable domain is NAGVMQNPRHLVRRRGQEARLRCSPMKGHSHVYWYRQLPEEGLKFMVYLQKENIIDESGMPKERFSAEFPKEGPSILRIQQVVRGDSAAYFCASSPSRDRGSDGYTFGSGTRLTVV.

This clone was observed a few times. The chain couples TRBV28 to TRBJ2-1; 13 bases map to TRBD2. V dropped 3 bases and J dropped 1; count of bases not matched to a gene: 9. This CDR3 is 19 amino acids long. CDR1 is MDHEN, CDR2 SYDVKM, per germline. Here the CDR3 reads CASSLGPGLAGRSYNEQFF. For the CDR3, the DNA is TGTGCCAGCAGTTTGGGTCCGGGACTAGCGGGAAGGTCCTACAATGAGCAGTTCTTC. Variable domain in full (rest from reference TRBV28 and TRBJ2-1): DVKVTQSSRYLVKRTGEKVFLECVQDMDHENMFWYRQDPGLGLRLIYFSYDVKMKEKGDIPEGYSVSREKKERFSLILESASTNQTSMYLCASSLGPGLAGRSYNEQFFGPGTRLTVL.

This chain's CDR3 is CASSQQGRAYNEQFF. CDR3 coding DNA: TGTGCCAGCAGCCAACAGGGTAGGGCCTACAATGAGCAGTTCTTC. V is TRBV27 and J is TRBJ2-1, with D tentatively TRBD1 (6 bases). Trimming cost V 6 bases and J 2 bases, with 14 bases left between them. This CDR3 region has 15 residues. Germline V gene sequence: CDR1 MNHEY, CDR2 SMNVEV (reference sequence).

The CDR3, as DNA: TGTGCCACCAGCAGAGAAGGGTTACAGGCTAGGAAGGACATTCAGTACTTC. Amino acids: CATSREGLQARKDIQYF. V and J are TRBV15 and TRBJ2-4, with a weak D call TRBD1 (5 bases). The CDR3 is made up of 17 amino acids. Germline-derived CDR1 and CDR2 are LNHNV and YYDKDF (reference sequence). V was trimmed by 0 bases and J by 8 bases, leaving 20 bases between them.

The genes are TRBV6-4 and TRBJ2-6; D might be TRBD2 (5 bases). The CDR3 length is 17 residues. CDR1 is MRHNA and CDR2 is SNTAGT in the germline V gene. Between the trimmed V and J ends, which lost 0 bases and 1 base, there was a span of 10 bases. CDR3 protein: CASSDSPGESGANVLTF. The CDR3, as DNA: TGTGCCAGCAGTGACTCCCCCGGGGAGTCTGGGGCCAACGTCCTGACTTTC.

DNA for the CDR3: TGTGCCAGCAGCCTTCGGACAGCGAACACTGAAGCTTTCTTT. Translated, it gives CASSLRTANTEAFF. The chain is built from TRBV2 and TRBJ1-1; D might be TRBD1 (6 bases). V dropped 6 bases and J dropped 1 base, with 12 bases sitting between them. Per germline, CDR1 SNHLY and CDR2 FYNNEI. This CDR3 spans 14 amino acids.

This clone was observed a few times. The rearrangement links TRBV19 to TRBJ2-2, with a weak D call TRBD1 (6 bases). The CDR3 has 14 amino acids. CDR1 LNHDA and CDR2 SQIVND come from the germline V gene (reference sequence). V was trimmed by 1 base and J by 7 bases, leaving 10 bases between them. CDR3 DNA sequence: TGTGCCAGTAGTATAGGGGGGCGGAACGGGGAGCTGTTTTTT. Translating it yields CASSIGGRNGELFF.

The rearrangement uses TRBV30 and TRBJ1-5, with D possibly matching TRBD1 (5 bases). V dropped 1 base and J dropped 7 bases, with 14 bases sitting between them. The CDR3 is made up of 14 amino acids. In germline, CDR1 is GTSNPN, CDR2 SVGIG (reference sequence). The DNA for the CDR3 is TGTGCCTGGAGTGATAGCCTGGGGGGACAGCCCCAGCATTTT. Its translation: CAWSDSLGGQPQHF.

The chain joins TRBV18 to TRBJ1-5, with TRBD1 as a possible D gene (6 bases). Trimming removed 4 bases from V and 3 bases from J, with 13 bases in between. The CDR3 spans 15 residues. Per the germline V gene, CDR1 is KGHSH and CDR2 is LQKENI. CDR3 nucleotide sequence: TGTGCCAGCTCACTTGCGGACAGCCCCAATCAGCCCCAGCATTTT. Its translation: CASSLADSPNQPQHF.